The following is a T cell receptor beta chain sequence with its context. These data come from a study of blood T cell repertoires in COVID-19. Whole-study context: The study drew acute and convalescent COVID-19 samples from the United States, Italy and Spain. Sources were T cells, B-cell-depleted T cells, or PBMCs; the material itself was cDNA or gDNA.

The trim removed 0 bases at V and 5 bases at J, leaving 11 bases unmatched. CDR3 size: 18 residues. CDR1 and CDR2 from the germline V gene are LGHDT and YNNKEL (reference sequence). TCRdb's table, derived via immunoSEQ multiplex PCR, lists solely in-frame clones and lacks some. The data show around 110,000 clones, with around 86% seen just once and roughly 4.5% held by the top ten. The J gene is TRBJ2-2, the V gene TRBV3-1 (or the pseudogene TRBV3-2), with 8 bases matching TRBD1. The source of this sequence is a man between 40 and 49 years old with acute or convalescent COVID-19. The sequenced sample consisted of peripheral blood. The CDR3 nucleotides are TGTGCCAGCAGCCAAGATCGGAGGGCAGGGGGCGGAACCGGGGAGCTGTTTTTT. It encodes CASSQDRRAGGGTGELFF.